This passage covers 22 T cell receptor beta chains from one sample sequenced in a study of metastatic and nonmetastatic thyroid tumors. Among the patients, none had received any treatment before thyroid surgery. TCRdb re-called the PCR reads via MiXCR. The sample records some 16,000 clones, approximately 15% being singletons. Sequenced material: blood. These receptor sequences come from a female donor with papillary thyroid cancer or a benign thyroid nodule (not recorded which). Some clones in this sample may be carry-over from other donors' samples.

V usage is TRBV28 and J usage is TRBJ1-6, with unresolved D. Germline loops: CDR1 MDHEN, CDR2 SYDVKM. V was shortened by 3 bases and J by 5 bases, with 8 bases between the two germline ends. This CDR3 has 14 amino acids. In nucleotides, the CDR3 is TGTGCCAGCAGTTTTAGTAGGGATAATTCACCCCTCCACTTT. Translation gives CASSFSRDNSPLHF.

This clone was found a few times. V gene TRBV28 combines with J gene TRBJ2-7, with a weak D call TRBD2 (7 bases). This CDR3 region has 18 residues. The germline V gene encodes CDR1 MDHEN and CDR2 SYDVKM. V dropped 5 bases and J dropped 2 bases, with 25 bases sitting between them. CDR3 in DNA: TGTGCCAGCAGTGTATCGGGGGGCCTGGGGACGTCACCCTACGAGCAGTACTTC. It yields the protein CASSVSGGLGTSPYEQYF. Together with reference TRBV28 and TRBJ2-7, the CDR3 gives the full variable domain: DVKVTQSSRYLVKRTGEKVFLECVQDMDHENMFWYRQDPGLGLRLIYFSYDVKMKEKGDIPEGYSVSREKKERFSLILESASTNQTSMYLCASSVSGGLGTSPYEQYFGPGTRLTVT.

This clone was detected many times. This chain uses TRBV20-1 with TRBJ1-6; D gene ambiguous. The germline gives CDR1 DFQATT, CDR2 SNEGSKA (reference sequence). The germline V and J ends were trimmed by 0 bases and 9 bases, with 12 bases remaining between them. The CDR3 is 14 residues long. CDR3: CSARDGQSSSPLHF. The CDR3 DNA follows: TGCAGTGCTAGAGATGGGCAGTCTTCTTCACCCCTCCACTTT.

The chain combines TRBV27 with TRBJ1-3; the D gene is possibly TRBD1 (6 bases). CDR1 is MNHEY, CDR2 SMNVEV, per germline (reference sequence). The CDR3 covers 13 residues. The V end lost 4 bases, the J end lost 5 bases, and 9 bases lay between the germline ends. The CDR3 sequence: CASSSDRRNTIYF. The CDR3 nucleotides read TGTGCCAGCAGTTCGGACAGACGAAACACCATATATTTT.

This chain uses TRBV5-4 with TRBJ1-4; D remains unclear. V shed 0 bases and J shed 3 bases, with 6 bases lying between them. There are 14 residues in the CDR3. Per germline, CDR1 SGHNT and CDR2 YYREEE (reference sequence). CDR3 amino acids: CASSLAGSNEKLFF. DNA of the CDR3: TGTGCCAGCAGCTTGGCCGGGTCTAATGAAAAACTGTTTTTT.

The chain combines TRBV4-1 with TRBJ1-1; TRBD1 agrees at 9 bases. CDR1 is MGHRA and CDR2 is YSYEKL in the germline V gene. This CDR3 region has 20 residues. The V segment lost 4 bases and the J segment 1 base; nucleotides outside the gene matches: 19. DNA of the CDR3: TGCGCCAGCAGCCCTCGTAGTTTAGCCATACTGGGACAGGGGAACACTGAAGCTTTCTTT. This encodes CASSPRSLAILGQGNTEAFF.

This clone has ten or more counts. This chain connects TRBV5-1 to TRBJ1-1; no firm D call. V was trimmed by 4 bases and J by 6 bases, leaving 13 bases between them. CDR1 and CDR2 from the germline V gene are SGHRS and YFSETQ. The CDR3 has 13 residues. CDR3 DNA: TGCGCCAGCAGCCCGAAAGAGGAGTCTGAAGCTTTCTTT. It translates to CASSPKEESEAFF. Variable domain in full (rest from reference TRBV5-1 and TRBJ1-1): KAGVTQTPRYLIKTRGQQVTLSCSPISGHRSVSWYQQTPGQGLQFLFEYFSETQRNKGNFPGRFSGRQFSNSRSEMNVSTLELGDSALYLCASSPKEESEAFFGQGTRLTVV.

By frequency in the sample, this clone is medium-sized. J is TRBJ1-1 and V is TRBV6-1; the D is unclear. The CDR3 length is 12 residues. V was clipped by 0 bases and J by 3 bases, with 2 bases between them. Germline CDR1 and CDR2: MNHNS and SASEGT. The CDR3 nucleotides are TGTGCCAGCAGTGAAGCCTACACTGAAGCTTTCTTT. It codes for CASSEAYTEAFF.

This clone was detected many times. This specimen includes other DNA sequences encoding the same CDR3. The chain is built from TRBV20-1 and TRBJ2-1; D is possibly TRBD1 or TRBD2 (5 bases each). This CDR3 has 15 residues. Germline V gene lookup returns CDR1 DFQATT and CDR2 SNEGSKA (reference sequence). The V and J ends lost 3 bases and 10 bases respectively, with 22 bases between them. The CDR3: CSARTVLSQEREQFF. CDR3 coding DNA: TGCAGTGCTAGGACAGTTCTGAGTCAGGAGCGGGAGCAGTTCTTC.

This clone was seen repeatedly, ten times or more. This chain's CDR3 is CSVDSALSYNEQFF. CDR3 in DNA: TGCAGTGTTGACTCGGCCCTCTCCTACAATGAGCAGTTCTTC. V usage is TRBV20-1 and J usage is TRBJ2-1; D unclear. The CDR3 spans 14 residues. V was cut by 7 bases and J by 0 bases, with 13 bases left in between. Germline lookup yields CDR1 DFQATT and CDR2 SNEGSKA (reference sequence).

This clone has just one count. The chain joins TRBV20-1 to TRBJ2-3; the D is unclear. The CDR3 totals 11 residues. Germline V gene lookup returns CDR1 DFQATT and CDR2 SNEGSKA (reference sequence). Trimming removed 7 bases from V and 3 bases from J, with 8 bases in between. CDR3 region: CSGYETDTQYF. Written as DNA, the CDR3 is TGCAGTGGTTATGAAACAGATACGCAGTATTTT.

Sample share makes this clone medium-sized. V and J are TRBV28 and TRBJ2-1, with D maybe TRBD1 (5 bases). CDR1 is MDHEN and CDR2 is SYDVKM in the germline V gene. Trimming shortened V by 2 bases and J by 5 bases, and 13 bases separated the two germline ends. This CDR3 contains 15 residues. CDR3 in amino acids: CASSLSQGYNNEQFF. The DNA of the CDR3 is TGTGCCAGCAGTTTAAGCCAGGGATATAACAATGAGCAGTTCTTC.

This clone rates as medium-sized. The chain carries TRBV6-1 and TRBJ1-2; possible D gene TRBD1, 5 bases. The CDR3 length is 14 residues. Germline V gene lookup returns CDR1 MNHNS and CDR2 SASEGT. V shed 0 bases and J shed 4 bases, with 9 bases lying between them. This CDR3 reads CASSEAAGPYGYTF. The CDR3, as DNA: TGTGCCAGCAGTGAAGCGGCAGGGCCCTATGGCTACACCTTC.

This chain connects TRBV2 to TRBJ2-4; TRBD2 might be the D (6 bases). The length of the CDR3 is 14 residues. Germline V lookup: CDR1 SNHLY, CDR2 FYNNEI. V was pared by 9 bases and J by 0 bases, with 12 bases between. The CDR3 sequence: CASLVGGAKNIQYF. As DNA, the CDR3 is TGTGCCAGTCTGGTCGGGGGAGCCAAAAACATTCAGTACTTC. The full variable domain, rest sourced from reference TRBV2 and TRBJ2-4, is EPEVTQTPSHQVTQMGQEVILRCVPISNHLYFYWYRQILGQKVEFLVSFYNNEISEKSEIFDDQFSVERPDGSNFTLKIRSTKLEDSAMYFCASLVGGAKNIQYFGAGTRLSVL.

This clone was seen at least ten times. The gene calls are TRBV5-1 and TRBJ2-5; D may be TRBD1 (7 bases). The CDR3 runs to 17 residues. Between the trimmed V and J ends, which lost 0 bases and 2 bases, there was a span of 17 bases. In germline, CDR1 is SGHRS, CDR2 YFSETQ. The CDR3 spells CASSLVQGRGEQETQYF. The CDR3 DNA reads as TGCGCCAGCAGCTTGGTCCAGGGCAGGGGGGAACAAGAGACCCAGTACTTC.

This clone was found a few times. The genes are TRBV12-3 or TRBV12-4 and TRBJ2-1; D possibly corresponds to TRBD2 (6 bases). The CDR3 loop spans 13 amino acids. Trimming took 6 bases from V and 8 from J, leaving 14 bases between them. The CDR3 region has the DNA TGTGCCAGCAGATCTCCCCCGGGAGATGAGCAGTTCTTC. Translated: CASRSPPGDEQFF.

The V call is TRBV27, the J call TRBJ2-7, with 9 nucleotides matching TRBD2. The germline gives CDR1 MNHEY, CDR2 SMNVEV (reference sequence). V lost 6 bases, J lost 5 bases, and 8 bases stayed unmatched. CDR3 length equals 14 residues. The CDR3 coding sequence is TGTGCCAGCAGCCTCGGCTCTAGCGGGAACGAGCAGTACTTC. It is translated as CASSLGSSGNEQYF.

This clone came up many times. V gene TRBV20-1 combines with J gene TRBJ2-2, with 9 bases matching TRBD1. Germline CDR1 reads DFQATT; CDR2 reads SNEGSKA (reference sequence). The CDR3 runs to 13 residues. The trim removed 6 bases at V and 6 bases at J, leaving 5 bases unmatched. The CDR3 here is CSAGTGRAGELFF. In nucleotides, the CDR3 is TGCAGTGCAGGGACAGGGAGGGCCGGGGAGCTGTTTTTT.

This clone was counted a few times. The CDR3 loop reads CASSPGTSGGGEQFF. In DNA, the CDR3 is TGTGCCAGCAGCCCGGGGACTAGCGGGGGGGGTGAGCAGTTCTTC. The V and J genes are TRBV11-2 and TRBJ2-1, with TRBD2 matching over 16 bases. The germline V gene has CDR1 SGHAT and CDR2 FQNNGV. J lost 9 bases, V lost 5 bases, and 4 bases had no gene match. The CDR3 extends over 15 amino acids.

Comments on this clone: A much larger clone differs by one base, so this may be a read error. The genes are TRBV30 and TRBJ1-5, with a possible D match to TRBD1 (6 bases). Germline CDR1 and CDR2: GTSNPN and SVGIG (reference sequence). CDR3 length: 13 amino acids. V lost 0 bases and J 5 bases, leaving 8 bases between the germline ends. CDR3 in DNA: TGTGCCTGGAGTGTACAGGGATATCAGCCCCAGCATTTT. It encodes CAWSVQGYQPQHF.

Sample share makes this clone medium-sized. The chain joins TRBV6-1 to TRBJ2-2; 10 bases are shared with TRBD2. The CDR3 consists of 15 residues. Trimming at V came to 8 bases and at J to 7 bases, leaving 10 bases not matched to a gene. CDR1 and CDR2 from the germline V gene are MNHNS and SASEGT. CDR3 DNA sequence: TGTGCCAGCCTAGCGGGGGCCCCTGAGAGCGGGGAGCTGTTTTTT. The encoded protein is CASLAGAPESGELFF.

Ten or more counts support this clone. The rearrangement joins TRBV11-2 to TRBJ2-7; 13 bases match TRBD2. CDR1 and CDR2 from the germline V gene are SGHAT and FQNNGV. This CDR3 is built from 14 residues. V was clipped by 5 bases and J by 4 bases; unmatched bases: 2. For the CDR3, the DNA is TGTGCCAGCAGCATGACTAGCGGGAGGTACGAGCAGTACTTC. This gives the protein CASSMTSGRYEQYF. Combining the CDR3 with reference TRBV11-2 and TRBJ2-7 gives the whole variable domain EAGVAQSPRYKIIEKRQSVAFWCNPISGHATLYWYQQILGQGPKLLIQFQNNGVVDDSQLPKDRFSAERLKGVDSTLKIQPAKLEDSAVYLCASSMTSGRYEQYFGPGTRLTVT.